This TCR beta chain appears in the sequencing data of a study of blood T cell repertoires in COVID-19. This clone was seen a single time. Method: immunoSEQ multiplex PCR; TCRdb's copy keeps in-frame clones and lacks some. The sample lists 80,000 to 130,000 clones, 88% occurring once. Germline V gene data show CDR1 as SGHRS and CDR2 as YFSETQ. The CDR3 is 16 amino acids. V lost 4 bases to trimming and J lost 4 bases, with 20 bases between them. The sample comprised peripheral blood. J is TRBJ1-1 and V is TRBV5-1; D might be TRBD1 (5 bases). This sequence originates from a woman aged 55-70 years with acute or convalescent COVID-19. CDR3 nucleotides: TGCGCCAGCAGCCCAACATCTGGAGGGGCGGGCACTGAAGCTTTCTTT. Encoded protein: CASSPTSGGAGTEAFF.